This T cell receptor (beta chain) was sequenced in a study of OX40 agonist ivuxolimab in advanced cancers. For the study at large: The mean age was roughly 60 years, ranging from roughly 23 to 90, with approximately 85% of participants male.

Blood samples were obtained at baseline, cycle 4 day 1, and cycle 7 day 1. Sequencing used immunoSEQ multiplex PCR; TCRdb keeps in-frame clones, though not all of them. The table includes over 35,000 clones, approximately 92% detected once. General study results and limits: Some nonresponders additionally presented with little normalized T-cell clonal expansion.

Concerning this clone: Its cognate antigen is unknown.

The CDR3 contains 13 residues. The V end was cut by 3 bases, the J end by 3 bases, with 9 bases between. Germline V gene sequence: CDR1 SNHLY, CDR2 FYNNEI. Sequences were derived from CD4+ or CD8+ T cells sorted from blood, sampled in a trial of the OX40 agonist ivuxolimab. The V gene is TRBV2, the J gene TRBJ2-7, with D unclear. This TCR was sampled from an adult with an advanced solid tumor such as melanoma, head and neck, liver or kidney cancer. CDR3 residues: CASSDRFSYEQYF. CDR3 nucleotides: TGTGCCAGCAGTGATCGTTTCAGCTACGAGCAGTACTTC.